Included here is one TCR beta chain sequence, with context. Per the original methods: Cell counts per sample came from amplifying reference gene primers. This table comes from immunoSEQ multiplex PCR, and its TCRdb copy is limited to in-frame clones, with some not included. For V, J and clone size, that table is used; D and trimming come from the DNA. The sample has about 230,000 clones; over 75% are singletons. This sample was included in a study of blood T cell repertoires in COVID-19. Study at large: Nucleic acid was either cDNA or gDNA, and it came from T cells, B-cell-depleted T cells, or PBMCs.

Enrolled during active infection, Seattle patients were then followed longitudinally. V gave up 4 bases and J gave up 4 bases; unmatched junction bases: 9. The CDR3 is 16 residues long. The germline gives CDR1 LGHNA, CDR2 YNFKEQ. The TCR sequence derives from a man in his forties or fifties with COVID-19, enrolled during active disease. Sequencing input: peripheral blood. This chain links TRBV4-2 with TRBJ2-1; 8 bases match TRBD2. The CDR3 DNA reads as TGTGCCAGCAGCCTCATAACCAGCGGGAGTTACAATGAGCAGTTCTTC. Translated, it gives CASSLITSGSYNEQFF.